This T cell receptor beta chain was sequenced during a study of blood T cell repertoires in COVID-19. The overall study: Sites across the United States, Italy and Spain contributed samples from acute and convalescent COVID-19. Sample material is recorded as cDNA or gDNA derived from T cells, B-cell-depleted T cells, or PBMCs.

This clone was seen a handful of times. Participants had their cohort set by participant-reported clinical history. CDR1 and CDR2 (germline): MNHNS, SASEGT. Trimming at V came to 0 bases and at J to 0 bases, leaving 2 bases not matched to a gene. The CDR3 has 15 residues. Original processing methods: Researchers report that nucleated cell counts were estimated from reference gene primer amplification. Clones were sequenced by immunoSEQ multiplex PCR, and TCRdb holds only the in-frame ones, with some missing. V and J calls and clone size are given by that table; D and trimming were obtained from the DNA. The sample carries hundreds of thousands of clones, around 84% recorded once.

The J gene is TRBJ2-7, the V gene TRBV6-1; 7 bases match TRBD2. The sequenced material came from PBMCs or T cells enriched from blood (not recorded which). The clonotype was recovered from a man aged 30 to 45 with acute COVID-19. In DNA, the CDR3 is TGTGCCAGCAGTGAAGCGGGGGAGGGCTCCTACGAGCAGTACTTC. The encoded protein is CASSEAGEGSYEQYF.